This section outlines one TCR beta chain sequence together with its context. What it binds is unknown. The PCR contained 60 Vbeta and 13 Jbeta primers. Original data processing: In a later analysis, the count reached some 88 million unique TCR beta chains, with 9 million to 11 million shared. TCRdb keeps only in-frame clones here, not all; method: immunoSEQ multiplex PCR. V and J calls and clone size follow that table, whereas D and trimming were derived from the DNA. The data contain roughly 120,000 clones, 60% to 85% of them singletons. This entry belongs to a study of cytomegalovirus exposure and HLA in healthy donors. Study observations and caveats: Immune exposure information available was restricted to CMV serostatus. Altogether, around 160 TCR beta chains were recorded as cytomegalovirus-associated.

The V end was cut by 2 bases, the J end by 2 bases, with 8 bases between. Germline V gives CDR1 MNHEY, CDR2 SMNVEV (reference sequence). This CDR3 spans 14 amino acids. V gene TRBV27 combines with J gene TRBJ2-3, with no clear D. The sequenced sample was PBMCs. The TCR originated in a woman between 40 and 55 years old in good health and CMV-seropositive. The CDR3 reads CASSLRGFTDTQYF. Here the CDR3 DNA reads TGTGCCAGCAGTTTAAGAGGATTCACAGATACGCAGTATTTT.